This TCR beta chain was found in a study of blood T cell repertoires in COVID-19. Across the whole study: Whether acute or convalescent, the COVID-19 samples came from the United States, Italy and Spain.

J was trimmed by 7 bases and V by 5 bases; bases with no gene match: 8. Germline CDR1 SGHDT, CDR2 YYEEEE. The CDR3 contains 14 residues. Data came from immunoSEQ multiplex PCR; TCRdb stores just in-frame clones and leaves some out. The sample has around 70,000 clones; 75% to 85% are singletons. Sequencing used peripheral blood. The sequence was obtained from a man between 65 and 79 years old who had recovered from COVID-19. The rearrangement links TRBV5-6 to TRBJ1-2; 10 nucleotides line up with TRBD1. The CDR3 region is CASRPGTGVGGYTF. The CDR3 DNA reads as TGTGCCAGCAGACCCGGGACAGGGGTGGGTGGCTACACCTTC.